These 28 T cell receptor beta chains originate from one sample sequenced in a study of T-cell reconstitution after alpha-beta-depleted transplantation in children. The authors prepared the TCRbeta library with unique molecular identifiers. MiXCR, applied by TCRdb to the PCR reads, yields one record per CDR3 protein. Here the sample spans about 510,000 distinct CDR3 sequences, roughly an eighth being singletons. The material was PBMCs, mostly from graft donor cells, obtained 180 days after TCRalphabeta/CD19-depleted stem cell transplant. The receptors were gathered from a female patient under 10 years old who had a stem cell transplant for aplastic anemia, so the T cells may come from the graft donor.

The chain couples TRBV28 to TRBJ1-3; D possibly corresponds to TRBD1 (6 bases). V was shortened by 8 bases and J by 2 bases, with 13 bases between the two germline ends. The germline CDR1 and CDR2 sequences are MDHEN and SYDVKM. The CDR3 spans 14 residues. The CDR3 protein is CASWRRGPGNTIYF. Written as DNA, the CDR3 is TGTGCCAGCTGGAGACGGGGGCCTGGAAACACCATATATTTT.

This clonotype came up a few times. CDR3 nucleotides: TGCGCCAGCAGCCAAGATCTGTTCATGGATCCTGAAGCTTTCTTT. Its protein is CASSQDLFMDPEAFF. The V gene is TRBV4-3, the J gene TRBJ1-1; D remains unclear. Between the trimmed V and J ends, which lost 0 bases and 6 bases, there was a span of 14 bases. The CDR3 has 15 amino acids. CDR1 and CDR2 (germline): LGHNA, YSLEER.

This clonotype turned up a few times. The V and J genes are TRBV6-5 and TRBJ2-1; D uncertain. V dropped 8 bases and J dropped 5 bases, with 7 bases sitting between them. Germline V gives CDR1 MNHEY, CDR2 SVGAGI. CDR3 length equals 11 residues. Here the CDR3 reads CASGRNNEQFF. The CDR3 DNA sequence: TGTGCCAGCGGCCGAAACAATGAGCAGTTCTTC.

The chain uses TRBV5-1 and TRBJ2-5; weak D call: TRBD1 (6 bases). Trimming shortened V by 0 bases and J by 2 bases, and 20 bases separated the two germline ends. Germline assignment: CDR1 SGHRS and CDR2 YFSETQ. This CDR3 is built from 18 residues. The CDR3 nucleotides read TGCGCCAGCAGCTTGGCCTTACAGGGCCTCTATCAGCAAGAGACCCAGTACTTC. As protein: CASSLALQGLYQQETQYF.

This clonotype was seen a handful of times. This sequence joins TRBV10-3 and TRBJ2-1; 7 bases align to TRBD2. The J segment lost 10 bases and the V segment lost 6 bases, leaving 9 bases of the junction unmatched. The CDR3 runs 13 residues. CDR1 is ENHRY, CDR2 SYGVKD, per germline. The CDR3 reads CAIRAPGLPEQFF. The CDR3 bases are TGTGCCATCAGAGCACCGGGACTACCCGAGCAGTTCTTC.

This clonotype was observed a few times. DNA of the CDR3: TGTGCCAGCAGCTTAAGGTCAGGATTTCGTGAAAAACTGTTTTTT. It is translated as CASSLRSGFREKLFF. This rearrangement joins TRBV7-9 to TRBJ1-4; no clear D. Germline V lookup: CDR1 SEHNR, CDR2 FQNEAQ (reference sequence). V was trimmed by 2 bases and J by 7 bases, leaving 14 bases between them. CDR3 size: 15 residues.

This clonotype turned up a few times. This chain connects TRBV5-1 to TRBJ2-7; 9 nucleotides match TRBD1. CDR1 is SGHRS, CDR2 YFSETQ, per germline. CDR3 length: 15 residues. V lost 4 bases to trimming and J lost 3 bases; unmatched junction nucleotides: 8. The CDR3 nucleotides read TGCGCCAGCAGCGTGGGACAGGGAGACTACTACGAGCAGTACTTC. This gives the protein CASSVGQGDYYEQYF.

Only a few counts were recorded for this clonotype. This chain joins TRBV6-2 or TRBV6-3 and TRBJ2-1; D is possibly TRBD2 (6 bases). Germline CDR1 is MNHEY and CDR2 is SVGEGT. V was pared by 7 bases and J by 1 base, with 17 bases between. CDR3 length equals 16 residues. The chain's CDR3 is CASTDWRAFSYNEQFF. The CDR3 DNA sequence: TGTGCCAGCACGGACTGGAGGGCCTTTTCCTACAATGAGCAGTTCTTC.

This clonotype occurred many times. The CDR3 DNA sequence: TGCGCCAGCAGCTTGGAACCGGGACTAGCTTTAAACAATGAGCAGTTCTTC. Protein sequence: CASSLEPGLALNNEQFF. The rearrangement links TRBV5-1 to TRBJ2-1, with 9 bases that match TRBD2. The CDR3 loop spans 17 amino acids. Trimming took 0 bases from V and 5 from J; bases not matched to a gene: 9. CDR1 SGHRS and CDR2 YFSETQ come from the germline V gene.

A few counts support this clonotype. The CDR3 protein is CSVGRLAGDPYNEQFF. Written as DNA, the CDR3 is TGCAGCGTTGGGAGACTAGCGGGAGACCCCTACAATGAGCAGTTCTTC. This chain connects TRBV29-1 to TRBJ2-1, with 12 bases identical to TRBD2. Germline CDR1 SQVTM, CDR2 ANQGSEA. V lost 4 bases and J lost 2; bases outside the gene matches: 6. The CDR3 runs to 16 residues.

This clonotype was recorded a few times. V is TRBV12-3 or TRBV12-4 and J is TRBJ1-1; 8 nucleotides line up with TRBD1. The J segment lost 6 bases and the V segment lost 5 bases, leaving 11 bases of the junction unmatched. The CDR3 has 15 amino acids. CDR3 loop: CASSAWTGFWAEAFF. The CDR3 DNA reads TGTGCCAGCAGTGCGTGGACAGGGTTTTGGGCTGAAGCTTTCTTT.

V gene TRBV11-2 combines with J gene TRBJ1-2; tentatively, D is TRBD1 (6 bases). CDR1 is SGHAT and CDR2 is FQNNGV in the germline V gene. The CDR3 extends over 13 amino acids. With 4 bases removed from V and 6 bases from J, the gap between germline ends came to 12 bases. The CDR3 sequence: CASSSIRDNGYTF. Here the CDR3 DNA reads TGTGCCAGCAGCTCAATCCGGGACAATGGCTACACCTTC.

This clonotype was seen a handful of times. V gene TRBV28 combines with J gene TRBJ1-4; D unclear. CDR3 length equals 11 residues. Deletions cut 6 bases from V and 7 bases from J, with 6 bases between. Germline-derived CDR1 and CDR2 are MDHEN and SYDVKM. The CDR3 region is CASRWGEKLFF. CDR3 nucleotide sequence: TGTGCCAGCAGGTGGGGTGAAAAACTGTTTTTT.

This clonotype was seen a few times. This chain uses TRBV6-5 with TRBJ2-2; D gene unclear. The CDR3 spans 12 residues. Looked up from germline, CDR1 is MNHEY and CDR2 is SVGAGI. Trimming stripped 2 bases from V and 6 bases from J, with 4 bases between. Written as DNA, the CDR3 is TGTGCCAGCAGTTACCTGCCCGGGGAGCTGTTTTTT. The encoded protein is CASSYLPGELFF.

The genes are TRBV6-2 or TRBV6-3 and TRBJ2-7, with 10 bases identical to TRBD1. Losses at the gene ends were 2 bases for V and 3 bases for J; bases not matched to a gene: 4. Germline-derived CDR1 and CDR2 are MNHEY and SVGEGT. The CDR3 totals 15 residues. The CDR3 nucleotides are TGTGCCAGCAGTTACCCCTGGACAGGGGGCTACGAGCAGTACTTC. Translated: CASSYPWTGGYEQYF.

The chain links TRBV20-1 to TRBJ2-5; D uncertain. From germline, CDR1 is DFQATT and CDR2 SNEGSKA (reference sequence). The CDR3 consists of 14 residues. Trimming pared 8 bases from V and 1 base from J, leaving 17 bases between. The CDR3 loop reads CSPYSWVGQETQYF. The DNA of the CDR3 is TGCAGTCCGTACTCCTGGGTCGGCCAAGAGACCCAGTACTTC.

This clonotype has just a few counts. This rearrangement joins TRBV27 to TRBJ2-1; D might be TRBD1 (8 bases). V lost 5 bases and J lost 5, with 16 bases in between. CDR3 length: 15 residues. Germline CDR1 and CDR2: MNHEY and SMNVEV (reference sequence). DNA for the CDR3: TGTGCCAGCAGTCAGCGGGACAGGACAAACAATGAGCAGTTCTTC. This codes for CASSQRDRTNNEQFF.

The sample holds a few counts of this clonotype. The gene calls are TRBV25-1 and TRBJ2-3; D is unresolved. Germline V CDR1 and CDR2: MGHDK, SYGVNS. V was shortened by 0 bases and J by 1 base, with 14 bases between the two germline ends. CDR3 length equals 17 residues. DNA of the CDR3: TGTGCCAGCAGTGAATACGGCAGCCTAATCGGCACAGATACGCAGTATTTT. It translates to CASSEYGSLIGTDTQYF.

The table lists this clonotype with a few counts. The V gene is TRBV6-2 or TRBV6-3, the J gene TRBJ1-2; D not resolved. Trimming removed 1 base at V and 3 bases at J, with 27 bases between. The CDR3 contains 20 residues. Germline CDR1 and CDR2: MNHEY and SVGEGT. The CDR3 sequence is CASSYFPTRADPEPHYGYTF. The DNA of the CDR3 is TGTGCCAGCAGTTACTTCCCAACAAGAGCTGACCCAGAACCTCACTATGGCTACACCTTC.

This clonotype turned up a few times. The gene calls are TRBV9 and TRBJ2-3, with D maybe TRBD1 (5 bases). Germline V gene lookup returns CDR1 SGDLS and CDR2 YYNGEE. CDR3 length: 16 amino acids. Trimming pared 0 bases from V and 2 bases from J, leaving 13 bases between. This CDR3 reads CASSVGGRWFTDTQYF. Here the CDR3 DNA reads TGTGCCAGCAGCGTAGGGGGCAGGTGGTTCACAGATACGCAGTATTTT.

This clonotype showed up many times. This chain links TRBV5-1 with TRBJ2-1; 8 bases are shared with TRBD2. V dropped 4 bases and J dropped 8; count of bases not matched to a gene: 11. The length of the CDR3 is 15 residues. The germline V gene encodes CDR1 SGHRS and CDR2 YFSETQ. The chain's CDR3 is CASSLPGLDADEQFF. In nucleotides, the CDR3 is TGCGCCAGCAGCCTACCGGGACTAGACGCTGATGAGCAGTTCTTC.

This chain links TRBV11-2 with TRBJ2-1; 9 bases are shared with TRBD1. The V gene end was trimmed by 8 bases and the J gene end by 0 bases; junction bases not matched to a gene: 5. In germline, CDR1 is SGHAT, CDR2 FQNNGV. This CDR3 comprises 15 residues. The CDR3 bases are TGTGCCAGCGGCCGGGACAGGGACTCCTACAATGAGCAGTTCTTC. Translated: CASGRDRDSYNEQFF.

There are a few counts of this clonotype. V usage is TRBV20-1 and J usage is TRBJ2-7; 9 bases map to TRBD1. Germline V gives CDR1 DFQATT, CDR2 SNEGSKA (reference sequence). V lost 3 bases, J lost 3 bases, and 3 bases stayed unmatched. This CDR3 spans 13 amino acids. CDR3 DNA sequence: TGCAGTGCTAGTGACAGGGGGTTCTACGAGCAGTACTTC. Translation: CSASDRGFYEQYF.

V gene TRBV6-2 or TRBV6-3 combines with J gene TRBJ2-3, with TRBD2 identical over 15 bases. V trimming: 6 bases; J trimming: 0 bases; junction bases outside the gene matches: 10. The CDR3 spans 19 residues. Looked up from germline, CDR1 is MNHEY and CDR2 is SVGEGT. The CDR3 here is CASRNPGLAGGSSTDTQYF. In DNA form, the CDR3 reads TGTGCCAGCAGAAACCCGGGACTAGCGGGAGGATCTAGCACAGATACGCAGTATTTT.

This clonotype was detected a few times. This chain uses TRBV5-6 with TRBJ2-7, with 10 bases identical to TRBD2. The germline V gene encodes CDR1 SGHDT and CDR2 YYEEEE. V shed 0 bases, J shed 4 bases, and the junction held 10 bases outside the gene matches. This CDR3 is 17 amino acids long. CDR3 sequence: CASSLGGGPTSGYEQYF. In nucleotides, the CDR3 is TGTGCCAGCAGCTTGGGGGGGGGCCCGACTAGCGGGTACGAGCAGTACTTC.

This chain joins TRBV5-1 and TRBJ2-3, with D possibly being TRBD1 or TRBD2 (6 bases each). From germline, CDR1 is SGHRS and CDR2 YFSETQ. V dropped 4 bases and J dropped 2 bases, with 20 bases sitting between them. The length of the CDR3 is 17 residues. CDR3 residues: CASSGGGSFTVTDTQYF. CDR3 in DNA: TGCGCCAGCAGCGGAGGGGGGAGTTTTACGGTCACAGATACGCAGTATTTT. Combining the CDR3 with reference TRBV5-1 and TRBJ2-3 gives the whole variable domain KAGVTQTPRYLIKTRGQQVTLSCSPISGHRSVSWYQQTPGQGLQFLFEYFSETQRNKGNFPGRFSGRQFSNSRSEMNVSTLELGDSALYLCASSGGGSFTVTDTQYFGPGTRLTVL.

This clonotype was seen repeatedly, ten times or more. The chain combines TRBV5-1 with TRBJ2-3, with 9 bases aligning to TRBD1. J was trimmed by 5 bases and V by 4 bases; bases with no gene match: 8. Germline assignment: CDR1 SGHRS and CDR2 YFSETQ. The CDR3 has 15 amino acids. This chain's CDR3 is CASSQWDRAGDTQYF. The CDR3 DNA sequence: TGCGCCAGCAGCCAGTGGGACAGGGCAGGAGATACGCAGTATTTT.

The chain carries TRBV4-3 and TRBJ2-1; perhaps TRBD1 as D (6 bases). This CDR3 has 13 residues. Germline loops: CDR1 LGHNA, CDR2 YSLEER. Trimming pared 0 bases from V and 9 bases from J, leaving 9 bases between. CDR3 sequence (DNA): TGCGCCAGCAGCCAAGAGGTCAGGGGTGAGCAGTTCTTC. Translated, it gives CASSQEVRGEQFF.